This TCR beta chain was identified in a study of identical twins. General study results and limits: Potential partial confounding of zero-insertion analyses by invariant MAIT and iNKT cells was noted. The same donors were not followed; conclusions instead depended on cross-sectional statistical analysis.

Germline V lookup: CDR1 GTSNPN, CDR2 SVGIG (reference sequence). The CDR3 has 14 amino acids. This clonotype has just a few counts. No antigen is known for it. TCRdb used MiXCR to reprocess the 5' RACE reads, holding one entry per CDR3 protein. The repertoire holds 400,000 to 550,000 distinct CDR3 sequences, with more than 13% as singletons. This sample was shared with a second study, whose subject was yellow fever vaccine responses in identical twins.

The source of this sequence is a woman under 30 in good health. The sample consisted of CD4+ T cells sorted from blood. V usage is TRBV30 and J usage is TRBJ2-1, with 13 bases that match TRBD2. In nucleotides, the CDR3 is TGTGCGCACACTAGCGGGGGGGCCTACAATGAGCAGTTCTTC. Translating gives CAHTSGGAYNEQFF.